Shown below are 19 T cell receptor beta chains from a single sample sequenced in a study of T cell responses to AZD1222 COVID-19 vaccine. Some clones are missing from TCRdb's copy, which holds only in-frame ones; the method was immunoSEQ multiplex PCR. The sample records 130,000 to 150,000 clones, 80% to 85% being singletons. The material sequenced was peripheral blood, taken on day 0 of MenACWY control vaccination. The origin of the receptors is an adult in good health.

The chain links TRBV6-5 to TRBJ2-1; no clear D. The CDR3 runs to 14 residues. In germline, CDR1 is MNHEY, CDR2 SVGAGI. V gave up 6 bases and J gave up 5 bases, with 14 bases separating them. The CDR3 loop is CASRERPVDNEQFF. The CDR3 region has the DNA TGTGCCAGCAGAGAGCGACCAGTTGACAATGAGCAGTTCTTC.

This clone was found once. CDR3 nucleotide sequence: TGTGCCAGTAGTCCAATTCCGGGACAGGGGGCTAAAACAGATACGCAGTATTTT. Protein: CASSPIPGQGAKTDTQYF. The chain couples TRBV19 to TRBJ2-3; 12 positions match TRBD1. Per the germline V gene, CDR1 is LNHDA and CDR2 is SQIVND (reference sequence). The CDR3 loop spans 18 amino acids. Losses at the gene ends were 5 bases for V and 3 bases for J; bases not matched to a gene: 12.

The chain couples TRBV6-5 to TRBJ2-5; D not resolved. Germline assignment: CDR1 MNHEY and CDR2 SVGAGI. CDR3 length: 13 amino acids. Trimming took off 3 bases at V and 5 bases at J, with 10 bases between the two ends. The CDR3 reads CASSYWTGETQYF. DNA of the CDR3: TGTGCCAGCAGTTATTGGACCGGCGAGACCCAGTACTTC.

This clone was found once. The rearrangement joins TRBV9 to TRBJ2-1, with D perhaps TRBD2 (6 bases). Germline CDR1 SGDLS, CDR2 YYNGEE. V was cut by 0 bases and J by 7 bases, with 17 bases left in between. The CDR3 totals 16 residues. The CDR3 loop reads CASSVGAAGHLNEQFF. The DNA of the CDR3 is TGTGCCAGCAGCGTAGGAGCGGCGGGGCACCTGAATGAGCAGTTCTTC.

The chain couples TRBV9 to TRBJ1-1; D is unresolved. The CDR3 consists of 14 residues. Germline V lookup: CDR1 SGDLS, CDR2 YYNGEE. V lost 1 base and J 1 base, leaving 8 bases between the germline ends. The CDR3 nucleotides are TGTGCCAGCAGCGTACAGGTTACGAACACTGAAGCTTTCTTT. The encoded protein is CASSVQVTNTEAFF.

V and J are TRBV5-4 and TRBJ2-3; 7 positions agree with TRBD2. Per the germline V gene, CDR1 is SGHNT and CDR2 is YYREEE (reference sequence). The CDR3 length is 16 residues. Trimming at V came to 4 bases and at J to 0 bases, leaving 8 bases not matched to a gene. In nucleotides, the CDR3 is TGTGCCAGCAGCCCCGGGGGGTTCCCTAGCACAGATACGCAGTATTTT. Protein product: CASSPGGFPSTDTQYF.

This clone was detected once. The V call is TRBV28, the J call TRBJ2-3; D unresolved. Trimming took off 1 base at V and 1 base at J, with 12 bases between the two ends. Germline V gene data show CDR1 as MDHEN and CDR2 as SYDVKM. CDR3 length: 16 amino acids. This CDR3 is CASSLLSRQGTDTQYF. The DNA of the CDR3 is TGTGCCAGCAGTTTATTATCTCGTCAGGGCACAGATACGCAGTATTTT.

The chain joins TRBV9 to TRBJ2-7; D might be TRBD1 or TRBD2, each matching 6 bases. V was cut by 0 bases and J by 4 bases, with 11 bases left in between. CDR1 is SGDLS, CDR2 YYNGEE, per germline. The length of the CDR3 is 14 residues. The CDR3: CASSVDQGRYEQYF. In DNA form, the CDR3 reads TGTGCCAGCAGCGTAGATCAGGGGAGGTACGAGCAGTACTTC.

In its sample, this clone was seen a few times. The chain's CDR3 is CASSESGSGANVLTF. The CDR3, as DNA: TGTGCCAGCAGTGAATCTGGCTCTGGGGCCAACGTCCTGACTTTC. The chain joins TRBV6-1 to TRBJ2-6; D is undetermined. The CDR3 is 15 amino acids. With 2 bases removed from V and 0 bases from J, the gap between germline ends came to 5 bases. Per the germline V gene, CDR1 is MNHNS and CDR2 is SASEGT.

The chain is built from TRBV20-1 and TRBJ1-6; D possibly corresponds to TRBD1 (5 bases). Looked up from germline, CDR1 is DFQATT and CDR2 is SNEGSKA (reference sequence). Trimming pared 3 bases from V and 9 bases from J, leaving 12 bases between. The CDR3 consists of 13 residues. CDR3 sequence: CSASRPGGSPLHF. The CDR3 bases are TGCAGTGCTAGTAGACCCGGGGGTTCACCCCTCCACTTT.

This clone was recorded only once. The chain carries TRBV3-1 (or the pseudogene TRBV3-2) and TRBJ2-2, with 7 bases that match TRBD1. With 4 bases clipped from V and 3 bases from J, the junction kept 5 bases outside the gene matches. Germline CDR1 is LGHDT and CDR2 is YNNKEL (reference sequence). The length of the CDR3 is 15 residues. The DNA for the CDR3 is TGTGCCAGCAGCCTCACGGGACAGTACACCGGGGAGCTGTTTTTT. This encodes CASSLTGQYTGELFF.

The V call is TRBV7-2, the J call TRBJ1-3; D is uncertain. The V and J ends lost 2 bases and 2 bases respectively, with 10 bases between them. Germline lookup yields CDR1 SGHTA and CDR2 FQGNSA. This CDR3 has 15 residues. In nucleotides, the CDR3 is TGTGCCAGCAGCTTATACGCAGAGACTGGAAACACCATATATTTT. This translates into CASSLYAETGNTIYF.

This clone has only one observation. The junction departs from the called germline gene at one end, perhaps through a read error. The chain recombines TRBV7-9 with TRBJ1-2, with D tentatively TRBD1 (5 bases). The CDR3 is made up of 16 amino acids. Germline lookup yields CDR1 SEHNR and CDR2 FQNEAQ (reference sequence). The DNA of the CDR3 is TGTGCCAGCAGCTTAGGGGAGCGGGGACGATTATATGCCTACACCTTC. Protein sequence: CASSLGERGRLYAYTF.

V and J are TRBV5-4 and TRBJ2-7; D unclear. The CDR3 runs 14 residues. The ends were cut back, 1 base at V and 6 bases at J, with 14 bases in the middle. CDR1 SGHNT and CDR2 YYREEE come from the germline V gene (reference sequence). The CDR3 coding sequence is TGTGCCAGCAGCTTGCGCAAGGGCGCTTTCGAGCAGTACTTC. Encoded protein: CASSLRKGAFEQYF.

The V and J genes are TRBV15 and TRBJ1-2; possible D gene TRBD1, 5 bases. CDR1 and CDR2 (germline): LNHNV, YYDKDF (reference sequence). Trimming removed 3 bases at V and 0 bases at J, with 14 bases between. The CDR3 length is 16 residues. The CDR3 is CATSSDRKPANYGYTF. CDR3 nucleotide sequence: TGTGCCACCAGCAGCGACAGAAAACCTGCTAACTATGGCTACACCTTC.

The chain joins TRBV6-5 to TRBJ1-5; 7 bases line up with TRBD1. The CDR3 has 14 amino acids. Germline values: CDR1 MNHEY, CDR2 SVGAGI. V was pared by 6 bases and J by 5 bases, with 7 bases of the junction left unmatched. DNA for the CDR3: TGTGCCAGCAGCCTAAGGGGGCAGGATCAGCCCCAGCATTTT. Its translation is CASSLRGQDQPQHF.

This clone was seen just once. This chain joins TRBV9 and TRBJ2-5; 10 positions match TRBD2. V trimming: 1 base; J trimming: 3 bases; junction bases outside the gene matches: 3. Germline CDR1 and CDR2: SGDLS and YYNGEE. The CDR3 is 15 residues long. The CDR3 loop is CASSVSTSGKETQYF. In nucleotides, the CDR3 is TGTGCCAGCAGCGTATCCACTAGCGGGAAAGAGACCCAGTACTTC.

This rearrangement joins TRBV9 to TRBJ1-2; 7 nucleotides agree with TRBD1. CDR3 size: 15 residues. V lost 2 bases, J lost 4 bases, and 8 bases stayed unmatched. Germline V gene data show CDR1 as SGDLS and CDR2 as YYNGEE. The CDR3 sequence is CASSVYRGGGYGYTF. The CDR3 region has the DNA TGTGCCAGCAGCGTCTACAGGGGAGGTGGCTATGGCTACACCTTC.

V is TRBV28 and J is TRBJ1-1, with D possibly matching TRBD1 (5 bases). This CDR3 has 13 amino acids. Germline V gene sequence: CDR1 MDHEN, CDR2 SYDVKM. V shed 4 bases and J shed 4 bases, with 10 bases lying between them. The DNA for the CDR3 is TGTGCCAGCAGTTGGGGACGGGGCACTGAAGCTTTCTTT. Its translation is CASSWGRGTEAFF.